The sequence of this TCR beta chain was determined in a study of beta chain features in type 1 diabetes. Study outcomes and limitations: Over-representation of high TCR-expressing cells was a possible consequence of cDNA sequencing.

Expressed TCRB transcripts were sequenced because the isolated RNA had all been reverse transcribed beforehand. For naive, central memory and regulatory T cell samples, reads averaged around 3.5 million. Only in-frame clones appear in the TCRdb table, and some are missing; sequencing was by immunoSEQ multiplex PCR. This table has over 500,000 clones, roughly 15% appearing once. CDR3 length: 17 amino acids. Germline assignment: CDR1 SEHNR and CDR2 FQNEAQ (reference sequence). Trimming removed 6 bases from V and 3 bases from J; junction bases left unmatched: 8. About this clone itself: The antigen remains unidentified.

The chain uses TRBV7-9 and TRBJ2-2; 12 bases align to TRBD1. The receptor was isolated from a young man in good health. The specimen sequenced was naive CD4+ T cells from blood. The CDR3 loop is CASRKTGTGGDTGELFF. Here the CDR3 DNA reads TGTGCCAGCAGGAAAACCGGGACAGGGGGCGACACCGGGGAGCTGTTTTTT.